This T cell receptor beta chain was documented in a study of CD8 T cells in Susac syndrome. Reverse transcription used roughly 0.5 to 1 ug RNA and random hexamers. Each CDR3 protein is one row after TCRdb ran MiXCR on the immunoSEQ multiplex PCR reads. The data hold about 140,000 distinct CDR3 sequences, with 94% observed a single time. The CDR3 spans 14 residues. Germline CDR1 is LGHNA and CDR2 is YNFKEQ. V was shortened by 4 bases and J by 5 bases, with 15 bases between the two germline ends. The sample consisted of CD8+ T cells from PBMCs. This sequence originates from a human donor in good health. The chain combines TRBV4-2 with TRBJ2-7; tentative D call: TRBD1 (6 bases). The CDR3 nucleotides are TGTGCCAGCAGCCGGATCAGGGGATCCAACGAGCAGTACTTC. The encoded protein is CASSRIRGSNEQYF.